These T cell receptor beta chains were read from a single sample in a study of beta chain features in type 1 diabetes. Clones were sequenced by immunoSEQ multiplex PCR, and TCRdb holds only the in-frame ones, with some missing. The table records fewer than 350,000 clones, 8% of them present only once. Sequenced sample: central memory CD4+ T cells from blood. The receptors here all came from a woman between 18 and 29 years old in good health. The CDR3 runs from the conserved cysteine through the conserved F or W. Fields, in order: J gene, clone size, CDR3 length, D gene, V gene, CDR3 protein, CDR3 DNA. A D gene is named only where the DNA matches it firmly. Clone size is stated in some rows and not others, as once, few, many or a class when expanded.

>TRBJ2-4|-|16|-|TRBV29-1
CSVSQGGTLAKNIQYF
TGCAGCGTTTCCCAGGGGGGGACTCTAGCCAAAAACATTCAGTACTTC
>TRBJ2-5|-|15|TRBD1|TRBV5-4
CASSLAGTEKETQYF
TGTGCCAGCAGCTTGGCCGGGACAGAAAAAGAGACCCAGTACTTC
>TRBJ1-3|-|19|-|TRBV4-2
CASSQDLITGRFSGNTIYF
TGTGCCAGCAGCCAAGATTTGATAACAGGCCGTTTCTCTGGAAACACCATATATTTT
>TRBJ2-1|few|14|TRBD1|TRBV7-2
CASSFDRDYNEQFF
TGTGCCAGCAGCTTCGACAGGGACTACAATGAGCAGTTCTTC
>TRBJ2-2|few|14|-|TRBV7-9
CASSPDRVTGELFF
TGTGCCAGCAGCCCCGACAGAGTGACCGGGGAGCTGTTTTTT
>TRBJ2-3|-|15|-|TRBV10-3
CAISESEGGRHTQYF
TGTGCCATCAGTGAGTCGGAGGGGGGCCGCCATACGCAGTATTTT
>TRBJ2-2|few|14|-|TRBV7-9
CASSSTSNTGELFF
TGTGCCAGCAGCTCCACATCGAACACCGGGGAGCTGTTTTTT
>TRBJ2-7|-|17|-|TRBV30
CAWSPRTLAASSYEQYF
TGTGCCTGGAGTCCCCGAACTCTGGCGGCTAGCTCCTACGAGCAGTACTTC
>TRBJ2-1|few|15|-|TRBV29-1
CSVEEASALYNEQFF
TGCAGCGTTGAAGAAGCGTCAGCGTTATACAATGAGCAGTTCTTC
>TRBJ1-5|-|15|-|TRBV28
CASSLWQLGSQPQHF
TGTGCCAGCAGTTTATGGCAGCTGGGAAGTCAGCCCCAGCATTTT
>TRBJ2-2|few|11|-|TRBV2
CASRWGGELFF
TGTGCCAGCAGATGGGGCGGGGAGCTGTTTTTT
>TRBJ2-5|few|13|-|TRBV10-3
CATARDLQETQYF
TGTGCCACTGCCCGGGACCTCCAAGAGACCCAGTACTTC
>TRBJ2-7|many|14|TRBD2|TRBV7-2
CASSLELAATEQYF
TGTGCCAGCAGCTTAGAACTAGCGGCTACGGAGCAGTACTTC
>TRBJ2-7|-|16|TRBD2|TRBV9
CASSVGTSGSGYEQYF
TGTGCCAGCAGCGTAGGGACTAGCGGGAGTGGTTACGAGCAGTACTTC
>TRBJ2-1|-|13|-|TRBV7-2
CASSPARRNEQFF
TGTGCCAGCAGCCCAGCCCGCCGGAATGAGCAGTTCTTC
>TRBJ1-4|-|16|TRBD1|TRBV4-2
CASSQDFGTGKEKLFF
TGTGCCAGCAGCCAAGATTTCGGGACAGGGAAGGAAAAACTGTTTTTT
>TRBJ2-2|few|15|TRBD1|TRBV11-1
CASSLGRTGAGELFF
TGTGCCAGCAGCTTAGGAAGGACAGGGGCCGGGGAGCTGTTTTTT
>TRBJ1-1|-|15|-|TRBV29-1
CSAVPGGAVNTEAFF
TGCAGCGCCGTTCCGGGGGGCGCGGTAAACACTGAAGCTTTCTTT
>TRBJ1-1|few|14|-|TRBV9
CASSPQVLNTEAFF
TGTGCCAGCAGCCCACAGGTTCTGAACACTGAAGCTTTCTTT
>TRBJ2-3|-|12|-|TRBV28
CATTGRTDTQYF
TGTGCCACCACAGGGCGCACAGATACGCAGTATTTT
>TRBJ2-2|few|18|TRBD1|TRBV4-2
CASSQARRGQGGTGELFF
TGTGCCAGCAGCCAAGCTAGAAGAGGACAGGGGGGCACCGGGGAGCTGTTTTTT
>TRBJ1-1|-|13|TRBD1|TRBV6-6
CASSTGGFTEAFF
TGTGCCAGCAGTACAGGGGGCTTCACTGAAGCTTTCTTT
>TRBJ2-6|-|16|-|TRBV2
CASSGWSGSGANVLTF
TGTGCCAGCAGTGGTTGGAGCGGATCTGGGGCCAACGTCCTGACTTTC
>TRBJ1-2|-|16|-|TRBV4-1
CASSQVQGTANYGYTF
TGCGCCAGCAGCCAAGTACAGGGAACGGCTAACTATGGCTACACCTTC
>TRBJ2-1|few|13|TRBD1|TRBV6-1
CASRPGGSKTSLF
TGTGCCAGCAGGCCAGGGGGATCCAAGACCTCGCTCTTC
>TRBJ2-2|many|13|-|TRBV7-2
CASSPSNTGELFF
TGTGCCAGCAGCCCCTCGAACACCGGGGAGCTGTTTTTT
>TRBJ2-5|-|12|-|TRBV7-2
CASSSTRETQYF
TGTGCCAGCAGCTCGACACGTGAGACCCAGTACTTC